The sequence of this TCR beta chain was determined in a study of Graves' ophthalmopathy and Graves' hyperthyroidism. Amplification from RNA transcripts yielded the TCR beta CDR3 regions. RT-PCR in the first round used HTBI primers; a second-round multiplex PCR followed. MiXCR, applied by TCRdb to the multiplex PCR reads, yields one record per CDR3 protein. Found here are just over 600,000 distinct CDR3 sequences, over 20% of them singletons; the top ten hold approximately 7.7%. Orbital computed tomography, together with clinical symptoms, serum thyroxine, TRAb and thyroid ultrasound, was used for diagnosis. CDR1 and CDR2 (germline): PRHDT, FYEKMQ (reference sequence). The junction had 6 bases not matched to a gene; V was cut back by 5 bases and J by 6 bases. CDR3 size: 15 residues. This clonotype was counted between two and nine times.

The sequence derives from a woman under 30 with stable Graves' hyperthyroidism. Some clones in this sample may be carry-over from other donors' samples. The source material was peripheral blood. The genes are TRBV13 and TRBJ1-4; 10 bases agree with TRBD1. CDR3 bases: TGTGCCAGCAGCCCCGTGACAGGGGGCCATGAAAAACTGTTTTTT. Encoded protein: CASSPVTGGHEKLFF.